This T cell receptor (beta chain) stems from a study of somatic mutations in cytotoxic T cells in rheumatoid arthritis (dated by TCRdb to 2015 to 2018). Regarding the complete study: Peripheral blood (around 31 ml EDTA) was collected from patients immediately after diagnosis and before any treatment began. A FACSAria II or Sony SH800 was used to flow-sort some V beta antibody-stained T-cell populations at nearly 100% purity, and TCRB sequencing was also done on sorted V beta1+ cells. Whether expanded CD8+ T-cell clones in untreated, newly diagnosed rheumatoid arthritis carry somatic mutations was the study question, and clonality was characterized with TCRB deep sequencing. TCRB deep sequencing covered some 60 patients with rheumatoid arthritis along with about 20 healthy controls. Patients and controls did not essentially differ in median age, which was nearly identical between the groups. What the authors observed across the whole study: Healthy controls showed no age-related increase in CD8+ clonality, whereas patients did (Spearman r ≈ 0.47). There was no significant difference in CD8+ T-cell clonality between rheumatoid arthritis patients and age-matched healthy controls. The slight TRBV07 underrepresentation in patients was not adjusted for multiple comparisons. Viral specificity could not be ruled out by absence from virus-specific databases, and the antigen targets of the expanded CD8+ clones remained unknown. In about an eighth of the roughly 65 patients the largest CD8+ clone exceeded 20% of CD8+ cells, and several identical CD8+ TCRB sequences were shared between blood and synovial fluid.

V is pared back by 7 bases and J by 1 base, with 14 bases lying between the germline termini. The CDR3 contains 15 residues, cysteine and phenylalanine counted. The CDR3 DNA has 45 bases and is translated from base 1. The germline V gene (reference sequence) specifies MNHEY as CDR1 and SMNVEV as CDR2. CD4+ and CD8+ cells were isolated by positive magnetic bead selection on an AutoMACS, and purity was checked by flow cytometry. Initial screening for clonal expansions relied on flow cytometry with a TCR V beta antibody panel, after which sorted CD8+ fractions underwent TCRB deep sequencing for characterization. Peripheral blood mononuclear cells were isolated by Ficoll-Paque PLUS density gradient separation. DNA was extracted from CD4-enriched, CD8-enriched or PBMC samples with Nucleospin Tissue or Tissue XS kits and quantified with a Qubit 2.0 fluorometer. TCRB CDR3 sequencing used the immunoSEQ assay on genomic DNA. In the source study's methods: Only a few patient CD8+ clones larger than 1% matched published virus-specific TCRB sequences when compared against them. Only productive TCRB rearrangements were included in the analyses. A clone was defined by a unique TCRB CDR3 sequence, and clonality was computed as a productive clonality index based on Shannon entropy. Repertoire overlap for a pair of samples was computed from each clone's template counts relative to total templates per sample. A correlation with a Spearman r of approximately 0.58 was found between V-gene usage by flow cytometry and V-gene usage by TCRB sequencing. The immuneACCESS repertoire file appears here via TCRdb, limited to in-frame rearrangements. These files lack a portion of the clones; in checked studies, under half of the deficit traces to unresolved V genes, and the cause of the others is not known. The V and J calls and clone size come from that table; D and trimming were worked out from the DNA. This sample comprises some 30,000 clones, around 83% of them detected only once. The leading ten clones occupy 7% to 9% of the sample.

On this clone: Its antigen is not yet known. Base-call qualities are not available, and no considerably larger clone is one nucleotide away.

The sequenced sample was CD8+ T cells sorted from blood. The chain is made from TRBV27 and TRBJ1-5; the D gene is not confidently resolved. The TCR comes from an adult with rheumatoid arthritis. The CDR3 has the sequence CASTPSGGSNQPQHF. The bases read TGTGCCAGCACCCCGTCCGGCGGCAGCAATCAGCCCCAGCATTTT.